Listed here are 6 T cell receptor beta chains from one sample, sequenced in a study of beta chain features in type 1 diabetes. For these receptors, no antigen is known. Investigators reverse transcribed all isolated RNA, so they sequenced expressed TCRB transcripts. Method: immunoSEQ multiplex PCR; TCRdb's copy keeps in-frame clones and lacks some. Among 600,000 to 750,000 clones, under 15% were seen once, and the ten largest hold around 0.12%. Overall study findings and caveats: All four CD4+ subsets of Type 1 diabetes patients contained TCRB CDR3s that were moderately but significantly shorter.

The source material was naive CD4+ T cells from blood. All receptors derive from a man under 40 with type 1 diabetes.

This rearrangement joins TRBV5-1 to TRBJ2-5; 7 nucleotides line up with TRBD1. CDR3 size: 13 residues. Germline CDR1 and CDR2: SGHRS and YFSETQ. The ends lost 4 bases at V and 5 bases at J; junction bases unmatched: 5. CDR3 loop: CASSTGTAETQYF. The DNA of the CDR3 is TGCGCCAGCAGCACCGGGACAGCGGAGACCCAGTACTTC.

The table lists this clone with a few counts. The V gene is TRBV9, the J gene TRBJ1-2, with a possible D match to TRBD1 (5 bases). V gave up 0 bases and J gave up 5 bases, with 8 bases separating them. Germline V gives CDR1 SGDLS, CDR2 YYNGEE. The CDR3 is made up of 13 amino acids. In DNA form, the CDR3 reads TGTGCCAGCAGCGTAGTAACAGGTTATGGCTACACCTTC. This encodes CASSVVTGYGYTF.

This clone was observed a few times. This chain connects TRBV28 to TRBJ1-3; tentatively, D is TRBD1 (6 bases). The CDR3 loop spans 11 amino acids. Trimming took off 5 bases at V and 14 bases at J, with 13 bases between the two ends. Germline V lookup: CDR1 MDHEN, CDR2 SYDVKM. CDR3: CASSGGQLVYF. CDR3 DNA sequence: TGTGCCAGCAGTGGCGGACAGCTCGTATATTTT.

The gene calls are TRBV5-1 and TRBJ2-7; TRBD1 matches 7 bases. Trimming removed 2 bases from V and 5 bases from J; junction bases left unmatched: 7. CDR1 SGHRS and CDR2 YFSETQ come from the germline V gene. The CDR3 has 14 residues. The CDR3 protein is CASSFGTQGNEQYF. Written as DNA, the CDR3 is TGCGCCAGCAGCTTCGGGACACAGGGGAACGAGCAGTACTTC.

This rearrangement joins TRBV6-1 to TRBJ1-2, with a weak D call TRBD1 (5 bases). Looked up from germline, CDR1 is MNHNS and CDR2 is SASEGT. Trimming took off 0 bases at V and 4 bases at J, with 15 bases between the two ends. The CDR3 has 16 amino acids. The CDR3 DNA follows: TGTGCCAGCAGTGAAGCGTGGGGCAGCGCGCGCTATGGCTACACCTTC. Translating gives CASSEAWGSARYGYTF.

The table lists this clone with a few counts. The chain uses TRBV5-1 and TRBJ2-1; D gene ambiguous. CDR3 length: 14 residues. Trimming shortened V by 5 bases and J by 8 bases, and 17 bases separated the two germline ends. Germline CDR1 is SGHRS and CDR2 is YFSETQ. This chain's CDR3 is CASSKEHSGDEQFF. CDR3 nucleotides: TGCGCCAGCAGTAAGGAACATTCTGGGGATGAGCAGTTCTTC.